One and the same sample provided the 23 T cell receptor beta chains below, sequenced in a study of blood T cells in healthy people across ages. The use of a sample-barcoded 5' primer and a J-beta primer mix characterized a second PCR of roughly 6 to 11 cycles. Each CDR3 protein gets one entry after TCRdb re-called the 5' RACE reads with MiXCR. The table has over 950,000 distinct CDR3 sequences, roughly two fifths seen once. Material for sequencing was blood. Source of these receptors: a man between 18 and 35 years old in good health.

The V and J genes are TRBV4-2 and TRBJ2-6; D possibly corresponds to TRBD2 (5 bases). CDR1 and CDR2 (germline): LGHNA, YNFKEQ. This CDR3 contains 18 residues. V lost 4 bases and J 0 bases, leaving 16 bases between the germline ends. CDR3 nucleotides: TGTGCCAGCAGCCGTCGAGGAGGTGCCTACTCTGGGGCCAACGTCCTGACTTTC. Protein product: CASSRRGGAYSGANVLTF.

The rearrangement uses TRBV25-1 and TRBJ2-7; D perhaps matches TRBD2 (5 bases). There are 15 residues in the CDR3. V lost 3 bases and J lost 3, with 15 bases in between. Germline V CDR1 and CDR2: MGHDK, SYGVNS. The CDR3 spells CASSDREWHHYEQYF. CDR3 sequence (DNA): TGTGCCAGCAGTGATCGGGAATGGCACCACTACGAGCAGTACTTC.

This clonotype was detected a few times. The V gene is TRBV6-5, the J gene TRBJ2-2; 7 bases align to TRBD1. The junction had 5 bases not matched to a gene; V was cut back by 6 bases and J by 4 bases. This CDR3 has 14 residues. Per the germline V gene, CDR1 is MNHEY and CDR2 is SVGAGI. CDR3 protein: CASSPDRATGELFF. Written as DNA, the CDR3 is TGTGCCAGCAGCCCTGACAGGGCCACCGGGGAGCTGTTTTTT.

The chain has TRBV11-2 and TRBJ1-1; TRBD1 matches 9 bases. J was trimmed by 2 bases and V by 5 bases; bases with no gene match: 9. This CDR3 comprises 16 residues. Per the germline V gene, CDR1 is SGHAT and CDR2 is FQNNGV. CDR3 sequence reads: CASSPRKTGGNTEAFF. Here the CDR3 DNA reads TGTGCCAGCAGCCCACGAAAGACAGGGGGTAACACTGAAGCTTTCTTT.

This clonotype showed up just a few times. This sequence joins TRBV7-9 and TRBJ1-1; D is uncertain. With 5 bases removed from V and 10 bases from J, the gap between germline ends came to 14 bases. CDR1 SEHNR and CDR2 FQNEAQ come from the germline V gene (reference sequence). The CDR3 extends over 12 amino acids. The CDR3 DNA sequence: TGTGCCAGCAGCCCGCTGGGGTACGGAGCTTTCTTT. Translated: CASSPLGYGAFF.

The chain links TRBV5-4 to TRBJ1-1; D possibly corresponds to TRBD1 (5 bases). This CDR3 has 14 residues. Trimming left V 4 bases short and J 4 bases short, with 14 bases between. Germline values: CDR1 SGHNT, CDR2 YYREEE (reference sequence). The chain's CDR3 is CASSVHGARTEAFF. Written as DNA, the CDR3 is TGTGCCAGCAGCGTACATGGGGCGCGCACTGAAGCTTTCTTT.

In its sample, this clonotype was seen a few times. The chain carries TRBV20-1 and TRBJ1-5; the D gene is possibly TRBD1 (5 bases). From germline, CDR1 is DFQATT and CDR2 SNEGSKA (reference sequence). The CDR3 spans 15 residues. V shed 6 bases and J shed 2 bases, with 17 bases lying between them. CDR3 protein: CSATRGGSGNQPQHF. DNA for the CDR3: TGCAGTGCCACCCGGGGCGGATCGGGCAATCAGCCCCAGCATTTT.

Concerning this clonotype itself: Compared with germline, one end of the junction differs, possibly owing to a read error. This rearrangement joins TRBV7-7 to TRBJ2-2; 7 bases agree with TRBD1. The CDR3 extends over 17 amino acids. Germline V CDR1 and CDR2: SSHAT, FNYEAQ (reference sequence). CDR3 sequence reads: CASSPHLETGSTGELFF. The CDR3 DNA follows: TGTGCTAGCAGCCCACACCTAGAGACAGGGTCAACCGGGGAGCTGTTTTTT.

The chain combines TRBV29-1 with TRBJ2-5; 7 bases align to TRBD2. Germline values: CDR1 SQVTM, CDR2 ANQGSEA. V lost 5 bases and J lost 2; bases outside the gene matches: 11. This CDR3 region has 15 residues. For the CDR3, the DNA is TGCAGCGTTCTTAAAATGAGGACTAGGCAAGAGACCCAGTACTTC. Translating gives CSVLKMRTRQETQYF.

The V and J genes are TRBV25-1 and TRBJ2-3; D unresolved. The CDR3 is made up of 14 amino acids. V was cut by 2 bases and J by 6 bases, with 12 bases left in between. Germline CDR1 is MGHDK and CDR2 is SYGVNS. DNA of the CDR3: TGTGCCAGCAGTGAACATCCCACTACGGATACGCAGTATTTT. Translated, it gives CASSEHPTTDTQYF.

This clonotype turned up a few times. The chain employs TRBV5-1 and TRBJ1-1; D call uncertain. The CDR3 totals 14 residues. Germline V gives CDR1 SGHRS, CDR2 YFSETQ. Trimming cost V 0 bases and J 6 bases, with 12 bases left between them. CDR3 protein: CASSLEVHAAEAFF. Written as DNA, the CDR3 is TGCGCCAGCAGCTTGGAGGTCCACGCGGCTGAAGCTTTCTTT.

The chain recombines TRBV7-9 with TRBJ1-5; maybe TRBD1 (5 bases). With 5 bases removed from V and 0 bases from J, the gap between germline ends came to 20 bases. There are 18 residues in the CDR3. CDR1 is SEHNR, CDR2 FQNEAQ, per germline (reference sequence). The CDR3 DNA reads as TGTGCCAGCAGCACGGGACTGGTGTATGGGCATAGCAATCAGCCCCAGCATTTT. This codes for CASSTGLVYGHSNQPQHF.

This clonotype was picked up a small number of times. The chain uses TRBV20-1 and TRBJ2-7; tentatively, D is TRBD1 (6 bases). The CDR3 extends over 14 amino acids. Germline lookup yields CDR1 DFQATT and CDR2 SNEGSKA (reference sequence). Trimming shortened V by 6 bases and J by 0 bases, and 15 bases separated the two germline ends. The CDR3 coding sequence is TGCAGTGCGGGGGTCCGGGACAACTCCTACGAGCAGTACTTC. Protein sequence: CSAGVRDNSYEQYF.

This clonotype was detected only once. The J gene is TRBJ2-3, the V gene TRBV28; 12 nucleotides match TRBD2. J lost 5 bases, V lost 3 bases, and 6 bases had no gene match. CDR1 is MDHEN, CDR2 SYDVKM, per germline. The CDR3 extends over 16 amino acids. The CDR3 loop reads CASSLTSGGTGDTQYF. As DNA, the CDR3 is TGTGCCAGCAGTTTGACTAGCGGGGGTACAGGAGATACGCAGTATTTT.

With regard to this clonotype: An end of the junction does not agree with germline; a read error may underlie this. The chain employs TRBV7-2 and TRBJ1-2; 7 bases fit TRBD1. From germline, CDR1 is SGHTA and CDR2 FQGNSA. The CDR3 contains 16 residues. Written as DNA, the CDR3 is TGTGCCAGCAGCCAAAGTAAAGGGGGCTCCCTGGGTGGCCACACCTTC. Residues: CASSQSKGGSLGGHTF.

The chain couples TRBV14 to TRBJ2-5; tentative D call: TRBD1 (6 bases). Trimming left V 0 bases short and J 11 bases short, with 7 bases between. Germline CDR1 is SGHDN and CDR2 is FVKESK. This CDR3 is built from 11 residues. This CDR3 is CASSQDDRQYF. The CDR3 DNA follows: TGTGCCAGCAGCCAAGATGACAGGCAGTACTTC.

This clonotype showed up just a few times. The CDR3 is CASSAGGFGNQPQHF. CDR3 DNA sequence: TGTGCCAGCAGTGCGGGGGGCTTTGGCAATCAGCCCCAGCATTTT. The chain is built from TRBV25-1 and TRBJ1-5; a weak D match, TRBD1 (6 bases). This CDR3 spans 15 amino acids. The V end lost 4 bases, the J end lost 2 bases, and 12 bases lay between the germline ends. CDR1 MGHDK and CDR2 SYGVNS come from the germline V gene.

V gene TRBV14 combines with J gene TRBJ2-5; TRBD2 is a possible D gene (6 bases). CDR3 length: 17 residues. V dropped 0 bases and J dropped 1 base, with 15 bases sitting between them. Germline V CDR1 and CDR2: SGHDN, FVKESK. The CDR3 loop is CASSQDWGVNFQETQYF. CDR3 bases: TGTGCCAGCAGCCAAGATTGGGGGGTAAACTTCCAAGAGACCCAGTACTTC.

The chain couples TRBV7-9 to TRBJ1-2; the match to TRBD1 covers 8 bases. Per the germline V gene, CDR1 is SEHNR and CDR2 is FQNEAQ (reference sequence). The V and J ends lost 4 bases and 6 bases, in that order; junction bases with no gene match: 10. The length of the CDR3 is 15 residues. CDR3 DNA sequence: TGTGCCAGCAGCTCCACCGGGACAGGAAGCGATGGCTACACCTTC. As protein: CASSSTGTGSDGYTF.

This clonotype was observed once. The junction does not match germline at one end; this may be a read error. This chain links TRBV6-2 or TRBV6-3 with TRBJ1-2, with TRBD1 as a possible D gene (6 bases). Germline CDR1 and CDR2: MNHEY and SVGEGT. This CDR3 comprises 16 residues. This chain's CDR3 is CASSSASARGFYGYIF. The CDR3 nucleotides read TGTGCCAGCAGTTCCGCTTCGGCCAGGGGATTCTATGGCTACATCTTC.

The rearrangement uses TRBV20-1 and TRBJ2-1; 7 nucleotides line up with TRBD1. V lost 2 bases to trimming and J lost 2 bases; unmatched junction nucleotides: 6. The germline V gene encodes CDR1 DFQATT and CDR2 SNEGSKA (reference sequence). The CDR3 totals 15 residues. Here the CDR3 reads CSARSTGEPYNEQFF. CDR3 DNA: TGCAGTGCTAGATCCACAGGGGAACCCTACAATGAGCAGTTCTTC.

The J gene is TRBJ2-1, the V gene TRBV5-1; the match to TRBD1 covers 12 bases. This CDR3 is built from 16 residues. CDR1 is SGHRS, CDR2 YFSETQ, per germline. V gave up 3 bases and J gave up 7 bases; unmatched junction bases: 8. The CDR3 DNA reads as TGCGCCAGCAGCTCATTTCGGGACAGGGGGCCGAATGAGCAGTTCTTC. It codes for CASSSFRDRGPNEQFF.

The chain carries TRBV10-3 and TRBJ1-5, with a weak D call TRBD1 (6 bases). V lost 2 bases and J 2 bases, leaving 16 bases between the germline ends. The length of the CDR3 is 17 residues. Germline V gene lookup returns CDR1 ENHRY and CDR2 SYGVKD. DNA for the CDR3: TGTGCCATCAGTGAGGACAGGATGAATAGAGGCAATCAGCCCCAGCATTTT. It translates to CAISEDRMNRGNQPQHF.